These 21 T cell receptor beta chains share one sample of origin, sequenced in a study of STAT3 mutations in large granular lymphocyte leukemia. No antigen is known for these receptors. Measured with immunoSEQ multiplex PCR; TCRdb has only the in-frame clones, and not every one. The table shows roughly 11,000 clones, with about 85% occurring only once. Findings of the study overall: Every T-LGLL patient had at least one immunodominant TCRbeta clonotype.

The sequenced sample was peripheral blood mononuclear cells. The receptors come from an elderly man with T-cell large granular lymphocyte leukemia. Some clones in this sample may be carry-over from other donors' samples.

In DNA, the CDR3 is TGTGCCAGCAGCTTAGGAGATGGGCACAGATTGCACTACAATGAGCAGTTCTTC. Translating it yields CASSLGDGHRLHYNEQFF. The V gene is TRBV7-9, the J gene TRBJ2-1, with no clear D. Germline V gene data show CDR1 as SEHNR and CDR2 as FQNEAQ (reference sequence). The CDR3 consists of 18 residues. Trimming took off 1 base at V and 3 bases at J, with 19 bases between the two ends.

There are a few counts of this clone. The genes are TRBV28 and TRBJ1-2; D gene ambiguous. The CDR3 has 14 amino acids. Germline lookup yields CDR1 MDHEN and CDR2 SYDVKM. V was trimmed by 3 bases and J by 5 bases, leaving 13 bases between them. CDR3 DNA sequence: TGTGCCAGCAGTTTGCCCCCTCCAGAGTATGGCTACACCTTC. It is translated as CASSLPPPEYGYTF.

The chain employs TRBV18 and TRBJ2-1, with 9 bases fitting TRBD1. Trimming cost V 6 bases and J 7 bases; bases outside gene matches: 10. In germline, CDR1 is KGHSH, CDR2 LQKENI. The CDR3 has 15 residues. The CDR3 bases are TGTGCCAGCTCGCCCGTTGCGACAGGGGGAAATGAGCAGTTCTTC. It is translated as CASSPVATGGNEQFF. Looking up the rest from reference TRBV18 and TRBJ2-1 gives the full variable domain: NAGVMQNPRHLVRRRGQEARLRCSPMKGHSHVYWYRQLPEEGLKFMVYLQKENIIDESGMPKERFSAEFPKEGPSILRIQQVVRGDSAAYFCASSPVATGGNEQFFGPGTRLTVL.

The chain combines TRBV7-9 with TRBJ1-1; a possible D gene is TRBD1 (5 bases). This CDR3 has 14 amino acids. Germline-derived CDR1 and CDR2 are SEHNR and FQNEAQ (reference sequence). The ends were cut back, 2 bases at V and 1 base at J, with 8 bases in the middle. The CDR3 here is CASSLLGENTEAFF. The DNA of the CDR3 is TGTGCCAGCAGCTTATTGGGGGAGAACACTGAAGCTTTCTTT.

The chain uses TRBV19 and TRBJ1-2, with 7 bases aligning to TRBD1. The CDR3 has 18 residues. Germline values: CDR1 LNHDA, CDR2 SQIVND (reference sequence). V was pared by 0 bases and J by 5 bases, with 15 bases of the junction left unmatched. CDR3 sequence reads: CASSIDPRDRFFRYGYTF. DNA for the CDR3: TGTGCCAGTAGTATAGATCCGCGGGACAGATTCTTCCGATATGGCTACACCTTC.

The V and J genes are TRBV28 and TRBJ1-1; D gene ambiguous. V lost 6 bases to trimming and J lost 0 bases, with 14 bases between them. From germline, CDR1 is MDHEN and CDR2 SYDVKM. CDR3 length: 15 residues. CDR3 nucleotide sequence: TGTGCCAGCAGCTATGCCGGGATAGTGAACACTGAAGCTTTCTTT. It codes for CASSYAGIVNTEAFF.

The chain couples TRBV7-2 to TRBJ1-1; D is undetermined. The CDR3 is 14 residues long. V lost 7 bases to trimming and J lost 5 bases, with 17 bases between them. The V gene's germline CDR1 is SGHTA and CDR2 FQGNSA. The CDR3, as DNA: TGTGCCAGCACCCTCGGCCCTCTGGAAACTGAAGCTTTCTTT. Amino acids: CASTLGPLETEAFF.

The chain couples TRBV29-1 to TRBJ2-7; the D gene is possibly TRBD2 (6 bases). Trimming took off 1 base at V and 7 bases at J, with 11 bases between the two ends. CDR3 length: 12 residues. Germline V CDR1 and CDR2: SQVTM, ANQGSEA. CDR3 coding DNA: TGCAGCGTTGAAGCCGGGGGTTGGGAGCAGTACTTC. Translating it yields CSVEAGGWEQYF.

J is TRBJ2-7 and V is TRBV14; D gene unclear. From germline, CDR1 is SGHDN and CDR2 FVKESK. This CDR3 is 12 amino acids long. V lost 4 bases and J lost 3, with 7 bases in between. Here the CDR3 DNA reads TGTGCCAGCAGCCCACGAATCTACGAGCAGTACTTC. Amino acid sequence: CASSPRIYEQYF.

The chain combines TRBV6-6 with TRBJ1-5; 7 bases map to TRBD1. After removal of 6 bases from V and 4 bases from J, the junction contained 9 bases not matched to a gene. This CDR3 spans 15 amino acids. Germline V CDR1 and CDR2: MNHNY, SVGAGI (reference sequence). CDR3 bases: TGTGCCAGCAGACTGATCGGGGGACAGAATCAGCCCCAGCATTTT. The encoded protein is CASRLIGGQNQPQHF.

Here the CDR3 reads CASSPQLGSYEQYF. The CDR3 DNA follows: TGCGCCAGCAGCCCACAGTTGGGATCCTACGAGCAGTACTTC. V is TRBV4-1 and J is TRBJ2-7; D gene uncertain. V lost 4 bases to trimming and J lost 1 base, with 11 bases between them. CDR3 length equals 14 residues. Germline V gene sequence: CDR1 MGHRA, CDR2 YSYEKL.

V usage is TRBV5-4 and J usage is TRBJ2-5; 8 nucleotides match TRBD1. The CDR3 has 15 amino acids. Germline V CDR1 and CDR2: SGHNT, YYREEE (reference sequence). V gave up 4 bases and J gave up 5 bases; unmatched junction bases: 10. The CDR3 loop is CASSKSGGTGETQYF. For the CDR3, the DNA is TGTGCCAGCAGCAAATCAGGGGGCACGGGGGAGACCCAGTACTTC.

The chain links TRBV19 to TRBJ2-1; D unclear. Germline V gene sequence: CDR1 LNHDA, CDR2 SQIVND (reference sequence). The V end was cut by 6 bases, the J end by 0 bases, with 6 bases between. This CDR3 is 13 amino acids long. The DNA of the CDR3 is TGTGCCAGTAGGAAGGGCTCCTACAATGAGCAGTTCTTC. Protein: CASRKGSYNEQFF.

The genes are TRBV13 and TRBJ1-1, with a tentative D call TRBD1 (5 bases). The CDR3 runs 17 residues. Germline V gene sequence: CDR1 PRHDT, CDR2 FYEKMQ (reference sequence). V dropped 2 bases and J dropped 0 bases, with 16 bases sitting between them. DNA of the CDR3: TGTGCCAGCAGCTTAACCGCTCCAGGGTCGCTGAACACTGAAGCTTTCTTT. Translated: CASSLTAPGSLNTEAFF.

V is TRBV4-3 and J is TRBJ1-6, with D perhaps matching TRBD1 (6 bases). Germline values: CDR1 LGHNA, CDR2 YSLEER. The V and J ends lost 6 bases and 14 bases respectively, with 32 bases between them. There are 18 residues in the CDR3. Here the CDR3 reads CASSQLPEAGGVVITLHF. CDR3 nucleotide sequence: TGCGCCAGCAGTCAACTTCCCGAGGCTGGGGGCGTCGTTATAACCCTCCACTTT.

This sequence joins TRBV5-5 and TRBJ2-5; D not certain. Trimming left V 4 bases short and J 2 bases short, with 9 bases between. Germline lookup yields CDR1 SGHKS and CDR2 YYEKEE (reference sequence). CDR3 size: 13 residues. The CDR3 DNA reads TGTGCCAGCAGCCCTTCACCTCAAGAGACCCAGTACTTC. The encoded protein is CASSPSPQETQYF. The full variable domain, its missing parts supplied by reference TRBV5-5 and TRBJ2-5, is DAGVTQSPTHLIKTRGQQVTLRCSPISGHKSVSWYQQVLGQGPQFIFQYYEKEERGRGNFPDRFSARQFPNYSSELNVNALLLGDSALYLCASSPSPQETQYFGPGTRLLVL.

This clone was recorded once. This chain uses TRBV7-9 with TRBJ1-2; D is ambiguous. V lost 1 base, J lost 1 base, and 10 bases lay in between. This CDR3 is 15 amino acids long. Germline V gene lookup returns CDR1 SEHNR and CDR2 FQNEAQ (reference sequence). The CDR3 sequence is CASSLGHAGNYGYTF. The CDR3 DNA reads TGTGCCAGCAGCTTAGGGCACGCCGGTAACTATGGCTACACCTTC.

This clone occurred once. The chain has TRBV18 and TRBJ1-1; D perhaps matches TRBD1 (6 bases). CDR3 size: 15 residues. The germline gives CDR1 KGHSH, CDR2 LQKENI. Trimming left V 3 bases short and J 6 bases short, with 17 bases between. CDR3 coding DNA: TGTGCCAGCTCACCGAGGACAGCCGAACAGGCTGAAGCTTTCTTT. This codes for CASSPRTAEQAEAFF.

V is TRBV23-1 and J is TRBJ2-7; D might be TRBD2 (8 bases). TRBV23-1 is annotated as an ORF whose role is uncertain. CDR3 length: 16 residues. V gave up 7 bases and J gave up 2 bases, with 21 bases separating them. In DNA form, the CDR3 reads TGCGCCAGCAACCCCCGGGAGCGGGGGACAGCCTACGAGCAGTACTTC. Translation: CASNPRERGTAYEQYF.

This clone was counted between two and nine times. The CDR3 bases are TGTGCCAGCAGCTTGGACAGTTTAGGCTATGGCTACACCTTC. Its protein is CASSLDSLGYGYTF. The rearrangement uses TRBV5-4 and TRBJ1-2; the D is unclear. Germline CDR1 SGHNT, CDR2 YYREEE (reference sequence). This CDR3 region has 14 residues. V lost 0 bases to trimming and J lost 4 bases, with 10 bases between them.

The chain combines TRBV5-6 with TRBJ2-3, with 11 bases matching TRBD2. V shed 4 bases and J 2 bases; nucleotides not matched to a gene: 9. CDR3 length: 17 amino acids. CDR1 and CDR2 (germline): SGHDT, YYEEEE. The CDR3 DNA reads TGTGCCAGCAGCACCCGAAAGACTAGCGGGAACACAGATACGCAGTATTTT. It specifies CASSTRKTSGNTDTQYF.